This TCR beta chain originates from a study of Graves' ophthalmopathy and Graves' hyperthyroidism. General study findings and limits: Stable hyperthyroidism and ophthalmopathy were told apart by a 13-signature model, which achieved 85% to 90% sensitivity and approximately 82% specificity. It was with approximately 70% sensitivity and 72% to 75% specificity that the model predicted ophthalmopathy progression.

This clonotype occurred many times. Its matching antigen is unknown. TCR beta CDR3 amplification used RNA transcripts. HTBI-primed first-round RT-PCR preceded second-round multiplex PCR. One entry per CDR3 protein, called by TCRdb with MiXCR from the multiplex PCR reads. The table includes approximately 460,000 distinct CDR3 sequences, under 15% detected once. PBMCs were isolated by Ficoll-Paque density gradient centrifugation, using around 10 ml of fresh peripheral blood as the starting material. The clonotype comes from a woman in her thirties with Graves' ophthalmopathy. Sequencing was performed on blood.

The CDR3 nucleotides are TGTGCCAGCAGGGGACAGAACTATGGCTACACCTTC. Amino acids: CASRGQNYGYTF. V is TRBV6-1 and J is TRBJ1-2; 7 nucleotides align to TRBD1. This CDR3 is 12 amino acids long. Germline lookup yields CDR1 MNHNS and CDR2 SASEGT. V lost 6 bases, J lost 2 bases, and 0 bases stayed unmatched.